The T cell receptor (beta chain) described here comes from a study of blood T cell repertoires in COVID-19. Study-level background: The United States, Italy and Spain were the sources of the acute and convalescent COVID-19 samples. The analysed material was cDNA or gDNA that came from T cells, B-cell-depleted T cells, or PBMCs.

Germline CDR1 reads DFQATT; CDR2 reads SNEGSKA (reference sequence). V shed 3 bases and J 4 bases; nucleotides not matched to a gene: 8. The CDR3 is made up of 16 amino acids. Authors' analysis steps: By means of reference gene primer amplification, nucleated cell counts were estimated. Generated by immunoSEQ multiplex PCR, the TCRdb table keeps only in-frame clones and is missing some. The V and J calls and clone size were taken over from that table, and D and trimming were inferred from the DNA. The table records about 200,000 clones, around 90% of them present only once. The sequencing sample was made of peripheral blood. The J gene is TRBJ2-1, the V gene TRBV20-1; 11 bases are a match to TRBD2. The receptor was derived from a man aged 60 to 75 who had recovered from COVID-19. DNA of the CDR3: TGCAGTGCTAGTGATAGCGGGAGGGCTAGGTACAATGAGCAGTTCTTC. This codes for CSASDSGRARYNEQFF.